These 20 T cell receptor beta chains share one sample of origin, sequenced in a study of T cells in Graves' hyperthyroidism and ophthalmopathy. The CDR3 regions of TCR beta were amplified from RNA transcripts. The HTBI set primed first-round TCR CDR3 RT-PCR. Using its own MiXCR run on the multiplex PCR reads, TCRdb lists one record per CDR3 protein. The table includes around 600,000 distinct CDR3 sequences, 13% to 15% detected once. The sample comprised blood. The source is a woman between 50 and 59 years old with Graves' ophthalmopathy.

This clonotype was recorded a few times. This rearrangement joins TRBV20-1 to TRBJ1-5; 9 nucleotides align to TRBD1. The CDR3 has 14 residues. With V trimmed by 4 bases and J by 4 bases, 5 bases remained unmatched. Per germline, CDR1 DFQATT and CDR2 SNEGSKA (reference sequence). The CDR3 spells CSATVTGGNQPQHF. The CDR3 DNA sequence: TGCAGTGCTACCGTGACAGGGGGGAATCAGCCCCAGCATTTT.

This clonotype was counted only a few times. V and J are TRBV29-1 and TRBJ2-2; 7 bases fit TRBD1. V shed 6 bases and J 6 bases; nucleotides not matched to a gene: 7. This CDR3 has 13 amino acids. Germline V gene sequence: CDR1 SQVTM, CDR2 ANQGSEA. The chain's CDR3 is CSVRGQGAGELFF. The CDR3 nucleotides read TGCAGCGTAAGGGGGCAAGGGGCCGGGGAGCTGTTTTTT.

This clonotype was seen many times. The chain has TRBV7-9 and TRBJ1-1; D is ambiguous. Germline CDR1 is SEHNR and CDR2 is FQNEAQ (reference sequence). The CDR3 extends over 11 amino acids. Trimming pared 2 bases from V and 7 bases from J, leaving 5 bases between. The CDR3 DNA reads as TGTGCCAGCAGCTTAACCCATGAAGCTTTCTTT. It specifies CASSLTHEAFF.

The table lists this clonotype with many counts. The chain joins TRBV28 to TRBJ2-7; the D call may be TRBD1 or TRBD2 (5 bases each). Trimming stripped 6 bases from V and 6 bases from J, with 18 bases between. This CDR3 region has 14 residues. Per the germline V gene, CDR1 is MDHEN and CDR2 is SYDVKM. This chain's CDR3 is CASSPLPGRGEQYF. The CDR3 region has the DNA TGTGCCAGCAGCCCGCTTCCGGGACGGGGCGAGCAGTACTTC. Filled out from reference TRBV28 and TRBJ2-7, the complete variable domain reads DVKVTQSSRYLVKRTGEKVFLECVQDMDHENMFWYRQDPGLGLRLIYFSYDVKMKEKGDIPEGYSVSREKKERFSLILESASTNQTSMYLCASSPLPGRGEQYFGPGTRLTVT.

This chain links TRBV20-1 with TRBJ1-2; 9 bases match TRBD1. V lost 6 bases to trimming and J lost 7 bases; unmatched junction nucleotides: 6. CDR1 and CDR2 (germline): DFQATT, SNEGSKA (reference sequence). This CDR3 has 12 amino acids. CDR3 in amino acids: CSARDRVFGYTF. DNA for the CDR3: TGCAGTGCCCGGGACAGGGTTTTTGGCTACACCTTC.

This clonotype was detected many times. The rearrangement uses TRBV20-1 and TRBJ2-5; 10 nucleotides line up with TRBD1. Germline assignment: CDR1 DFQATT and CDR2 SNEGSKA (reference sequence). V lost 0 bases and J lost 4; bases outside the gene matches: 5. The CDR3 contains 15 residues. CDR3 protein: CSARDQGQGVETQYF. The CDR3 DNA reads as TGCAGTGCTAGAGATCAAGGACAGGGGGTAGAGACCCAGTACTTC.

There are a few counts of this clonotype. V is TRBV9 and J is TRBJ2-2; possibly TRBD2 for D (5 bases). CDR1 and CDR2 (germline): SGDLS, YYNGEE. Trimming took off 4 bases at V and 0 bases at J, with 13 bases between the two ends. This CDR3 is 16 amino acids long. CDR3: CASSTSGVPNTGELFF. CDR3 nucleotides: TGTGCCAGCAGCACTAGTGGGGTTCCGAACACCGGGGAGCTGTTTTTT.

This clonotype was observed many times. The rearrangement uses TRBV7-3 and TRBJ2-1, with 7 bases aligning to TRBD2. The V and J ends lost 4 bases and 7 bases, in that order; junction bases with no gene match: 10. The germline V gene encodes CDR1 SGHTA and CDR2 FQGTGA. This CDR3 has 15 residues. The CDR3 is CASSSLGGSFNEQFF. The CDR3 coding sequence is TGTGCCAGCAGCTCTCTAGGCGGGAGCTTTAATGAGCAGTTCTTC.

This clonotype has just a few counts. The J gene is TRBJ2-2, the V gene TRBV7-8; 9 bases are shared with TRBD2. Germline values: CDR1 SGHVS, CDR2 FQNEAQ. J lost 6 bases, V lost 3 bases, and 5 bases had no gene match. The CDR3 totals 15 residues. The CDR3 here is CASSLLAGGPGELFF. In DNA, the CDR3 is TGTGCCAGCAGCTTGTTGGCGGGAGGGCCCGGGGAGCTGTTTTTT.

Ten or more counts support this clonotype. The chain couples TRBV11-2 to TRBJ1-2, with D uncertain. CDR1 SGHAT and CDR2 FQNNGV come from the germline V gene. This CDR3 has 17 amino acids. V shed 0 bases and J shed 2 bases, with 16 bases lying between them. The CDR3 region is CASSLDSSAGNNYGYTF. CDR3 in DNA: TGTGCCAGCAGCTTAGATTCGTCGGCAGGCAACAACTATGGCTACACCTTC.

This clonotype came up many times. The chain recombines TRBV4-3 with TRBJ1-1, with a tentative D call TRBD1 (5 bases). The CDR3 extends over 16 amino acids. The germline V and J ends were trimmed by 0 bases and 4 bases, with 15 bases remaining between them. In germline, CDR1 is LGHNA, CDR2 YSLEER. The chain's CDR3 is CASSQDSSGVGTEAFF. For the CDR3, the DNA is TGCGCCAGCAGCCAAGATTCATCGGGGGTTGGCACTGAAGCTTTCTTT.

This clonotype was picked up many times. This chain uses TRBV18 with TRBJ1-2; 7 bases agree with TRBD1. V was clipped by 5 bases and J by 4 bases; unmatched bases: 10. From germline, CDR1 is KGHSH and CDR2 LQKENI. The CDR3 contains 15 residues. The CDR3 DNA reads as TGTGCCAGCTCATCCAAGGACAGGACCCCCTATGGCTACACCTTC. Translating it yields CASSSKDRTPYGYTF.

In the case of this clonotype: Just one base apart from a much larger clone, this may be a read error. The rearrangement joins TRBV27 to TRBJ2-7, with 10 bases matching TRBD1. J lost 1 base, V lost 3 bases, and 9 bases had no gene match. The CDR3 sequence is 17 residues long. From germline, CDR1 is MNHEY and CDR2 SMNVEV (reference sequence). This CDR3 is CASSFLTGTGDSYEQYF. The DNA for the CDR3 is TGTGCCAGCAGTTTCCTTACCGGGACAGGGGATTCCTACGAGCAGTACTTC.

This clonotype was found many times. The gene calls are TRBV29-1 and TRBJ2-2; 12 bases align to TRBD2. The ends lost 1 base at V and 0 bases at J; junction bases unmatched: 6. Per germline, CDR1 SQVTM and CDR2 ANQGSEA. The CDR3 covers 18 residues. The CDR3 region has the DNA TGCAGCGTTGAAGTGGCTAGCGGGAGGGGGGCGAACACCGGGGAGCTGTTTTTT. Amino acids: CSVEVASGRGANTGELFF.

This clonotype has more than one count but fewer than ten. The CDR3 nucleotides are TGTGCCAGCAGCTTGGATCGAGGGAGTCCCGGGGAGCTGTTTTTT. Translation gives CASSLDRGSPGELFF. The chain has TRBV5-6 and TRBJ2-2; possible D gene TRBD2, 5 bases. V shed 0 bases and J shed 6 bases, with 12 bases lying between them. Germline values: CDR1 SGHDT, CDR2 YYEEEE. The CDR3 contains 15 residues.

This clonotype was seen many times. The chain recombines TRBV3-1 with TRBJ2-1; 13 nucleotides line up with TRBD2. The CDR3 covers 15 residues. The germline V gene has CDR1 LGHDT and CDR2 YNNKEL (reference sequence). The V segment lost 4 bases and the J segment 8 bases; nucleotides outside the gene matches: 5. The CDR3 sequence: CASSRGLAGVYEQFF. In DNA, the CDR3 is TGTGCCAGCAGCCGCGGACTAGCGGGAGTATATGAGCAGTTCTTC.

This clonotype was counted ten times or more. This chain uses TRBV7-2 with TRBJ2-3; 11 bases agree with TRBD1. The CDR3 has 15 residues. V gave up 4 bases and J gave up 4 bases; unmatched junction bases: 4. Germline V lookup: CDR1 SGHTA, CDR2 FQGNSA. CDR3 sequence (DNA): TGTGCCAGCAGCTCAAGGACAGGGGGCGCAGATACGCAGTATTTT. Translating gives CASSSRTGGADTQYF. Variable domain in full (rest from reference TRBV7-2 and TRBJ2-3): GAGVSQSPSNKVTEKGKDVELRCDPISGHTALYWYRQSLGQGLEFLIYFQGNSAPDKSGLPSDRFSAERTGGSVSTLTIQRTQQEDSAVYLCASSSRTGGADTQYFGPGTRLTVL.

This clonotype was recorded many times. V usage is TRBV12-5 and J usage is TRBJ1-1, with D uncertain. V was trimmed by 5 bases and J by 0 bases, leaving 10 bases between them. CDR1 is LGHNT and CDR2 is FRNRAP in the germline V gene. There are 14 residues in the CDR3. CDR3 nucleotide sequence: TGTGCTAGTGGTCCCGGACCGATGAACACTGAAGCTTTCTTT. It codes for CASGPGPMNTEAFF.

This clonotype was recorded a few times. The rearrangement links TRBV7-9 to TRBJ2-5, with a weak D call TRBD2 (5 bases). The germline V gene encodes CDR1 SEHNR and CDR2 FQNEAQ (reference sequence). CDR3 length: 15 residues. V was pared by 2 bases and J by 5 bases, with 15 bases between. The chain's CDR3 is CASSLLLERSETQYF. For the CDR3, the DNA is TGTGCCAGCAGCTTATTGCTGGAGCGGTCGGAGACCCAGTACTTC.

This clonotype was seen a handful of times. This rearrangement joins TRBV20-1 to TRBJ2-5, with D possibly being TRBD1 (6 bases). Trimming stripped 0 bases from V and 0 bases from J, with 8 bases between. The CDR3 extends over 14 amino acids. The germline gives CDR1 DFQATT, CDR2 SNEGSKA (reference sequence). CDR3 nucleotide sequence: TGCAGTGCTAGAGATGGGACACACCAAGAGACCCAGTACTTC. It is translated as CSARDGTHQETQYF.